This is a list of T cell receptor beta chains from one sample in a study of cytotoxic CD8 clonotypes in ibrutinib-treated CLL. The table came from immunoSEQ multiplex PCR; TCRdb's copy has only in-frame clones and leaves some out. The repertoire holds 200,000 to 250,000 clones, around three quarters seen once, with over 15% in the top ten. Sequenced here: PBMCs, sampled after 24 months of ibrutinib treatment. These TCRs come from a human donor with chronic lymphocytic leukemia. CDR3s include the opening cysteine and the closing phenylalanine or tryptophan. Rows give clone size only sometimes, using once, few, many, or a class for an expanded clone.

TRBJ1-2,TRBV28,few,CASNRAVYGYTF
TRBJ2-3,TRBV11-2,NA,CASSPGLLSDTQYF
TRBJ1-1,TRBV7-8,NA,CASSLRGSPMNTEAFF
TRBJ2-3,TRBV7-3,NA,CASSPWAGADTQYF
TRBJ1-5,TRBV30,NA,CAWSKGSNQPQHF
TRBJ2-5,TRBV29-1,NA,CSVTGGETQYF
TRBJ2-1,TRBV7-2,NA,CASSPLWREGEKQFF
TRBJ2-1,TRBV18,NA,CASSEALDEQFF
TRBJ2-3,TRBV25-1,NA,CASRPTKGTGWVTDTQYF
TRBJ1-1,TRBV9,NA,CASSEDGRRITEAFF
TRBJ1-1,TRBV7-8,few,CASSRSWNTEAFF
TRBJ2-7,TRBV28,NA,CASRRPDLYEQYF
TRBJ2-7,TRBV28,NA,CASSRQDYEQYF
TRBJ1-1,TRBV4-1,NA,CASSQGGDEAFF
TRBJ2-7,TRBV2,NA,CASSAIRRVPYEQYF
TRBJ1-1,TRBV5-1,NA,CASTRQGGQVTEAFF
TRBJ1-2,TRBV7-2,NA,CASSLVWGQFNYGYTF
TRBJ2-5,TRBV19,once,CASSIALAGGETQYF
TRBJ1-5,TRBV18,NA,CASSPPGSSNQPQHF
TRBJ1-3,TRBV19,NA,CASSNRDTGNTIYF
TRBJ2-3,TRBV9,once,CASSAQLAGTSGYTDTQYF
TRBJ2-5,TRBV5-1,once,CASSLAAGRETQYF
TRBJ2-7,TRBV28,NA,CASSLEASGIYEQYF
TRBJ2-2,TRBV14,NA,CASSQVGTANTGELFF
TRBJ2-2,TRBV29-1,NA,CSVAEESGELFF
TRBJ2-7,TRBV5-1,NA,CASSDLDRDRYEQYF
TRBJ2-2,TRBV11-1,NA,CASSLAAQNTGELFF
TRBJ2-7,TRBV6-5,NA,CASSYGLQTYEQYF
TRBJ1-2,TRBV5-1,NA,CASSLAGRYGYTF
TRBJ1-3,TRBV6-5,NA,CASSYRGTGNTIYF
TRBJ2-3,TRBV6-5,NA,CASRRGLSTDTQYF
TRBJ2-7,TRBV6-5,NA,CASSYLRGALFDEQYF
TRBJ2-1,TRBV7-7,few,CASSRGLAGDNEQFF
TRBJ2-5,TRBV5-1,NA,CASSQGMTKETQYF
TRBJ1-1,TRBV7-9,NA,CASSPAGGGTEAFF
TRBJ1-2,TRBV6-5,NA,CASSYSNRGAGYGYTF
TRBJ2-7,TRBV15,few,CATSGGTNPYEQYF
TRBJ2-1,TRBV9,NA,CASSVAVEPSSYNEQFF
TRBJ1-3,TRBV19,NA,CASSIGRGWDTIYF
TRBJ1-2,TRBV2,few,CASSGDRYRYGYTF
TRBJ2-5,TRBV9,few,CASSVVQGFRETQYF
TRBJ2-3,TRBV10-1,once,CASSDRDRGHPTDTQYF
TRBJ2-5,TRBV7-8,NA,CASSLAFWFGGQETQYF
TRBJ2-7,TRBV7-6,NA,CASSRVAGEGGEQYF
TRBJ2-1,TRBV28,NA,CATSDRANEQFF
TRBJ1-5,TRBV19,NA,CASSIRDRGPYQPQHF
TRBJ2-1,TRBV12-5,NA,CAHWGSHEQFF
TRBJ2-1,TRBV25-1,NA,CASSEGPGHEQFF
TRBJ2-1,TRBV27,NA,CASSDGSSYNEQFF
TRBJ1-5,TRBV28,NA,CASRWTVSNQPQHF
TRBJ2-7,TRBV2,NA,CASSEGAGVYEQYF
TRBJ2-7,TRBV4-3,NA,CASSQEYLAGPYEQYF